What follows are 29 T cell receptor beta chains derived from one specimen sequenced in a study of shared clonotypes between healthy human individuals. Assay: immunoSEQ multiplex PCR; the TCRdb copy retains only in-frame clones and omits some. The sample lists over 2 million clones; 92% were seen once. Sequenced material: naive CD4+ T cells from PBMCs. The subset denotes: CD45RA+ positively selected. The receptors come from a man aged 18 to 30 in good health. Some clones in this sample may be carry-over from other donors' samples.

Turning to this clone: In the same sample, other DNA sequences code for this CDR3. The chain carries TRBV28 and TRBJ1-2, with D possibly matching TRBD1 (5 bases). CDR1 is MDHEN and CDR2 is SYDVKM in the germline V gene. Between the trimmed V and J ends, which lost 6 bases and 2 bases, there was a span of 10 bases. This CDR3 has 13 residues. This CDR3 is CASSSGANYGYTF. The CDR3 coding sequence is TGTGCCAGCAGCTCCGGGGCCAACTATGGCTACACCTTC.

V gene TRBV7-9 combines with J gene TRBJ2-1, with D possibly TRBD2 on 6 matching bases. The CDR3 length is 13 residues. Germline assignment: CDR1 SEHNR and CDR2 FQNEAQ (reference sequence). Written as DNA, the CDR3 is TGTGCTACCCTAGCGAGAAATAACAATGAGCAGTTCTTC. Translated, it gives CATLARNNNEQFF.

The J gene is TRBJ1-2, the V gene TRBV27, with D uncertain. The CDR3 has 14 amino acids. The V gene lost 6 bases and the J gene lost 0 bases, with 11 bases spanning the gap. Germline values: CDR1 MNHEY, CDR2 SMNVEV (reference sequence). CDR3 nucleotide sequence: TGTGCCAGCAGCAAGGAGGGAGCTAACTATGGCTACACCTTC. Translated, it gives CASSKEGANYGYTF.

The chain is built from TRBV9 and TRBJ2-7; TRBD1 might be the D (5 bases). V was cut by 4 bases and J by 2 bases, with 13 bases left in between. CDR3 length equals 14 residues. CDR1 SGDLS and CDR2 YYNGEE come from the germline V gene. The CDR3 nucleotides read TGTGCCAGCAGCCCCCGGACAAGCACCTACGAGCAGTACTTC. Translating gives CASSPRTSTYEQYF.

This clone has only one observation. Here the CDR3 reads CASSPETRAYGYTF. The CDR3 DNA is TGTGCCAGCAGCCCAGAGACAAGGGCCTATGGCTACACCTTC. The chain joins TRBV5-4 to TRBJ1-2; unclear D gene. The V gene's germline CDR1 is SGHNT and CDR2 YYREEE (reference sequence). Trimming removed 4 bases from V and 4 bases from J, with 14 bases in between. The CDR3 runs to 14 residues.

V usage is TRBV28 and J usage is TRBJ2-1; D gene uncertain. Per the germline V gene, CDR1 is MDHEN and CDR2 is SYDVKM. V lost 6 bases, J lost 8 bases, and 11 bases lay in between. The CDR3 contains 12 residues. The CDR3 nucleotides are TGTGCCAGCAGAGAAGGGCCTTATGAGCAGTTCTTC. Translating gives CASREGPYEQFF.

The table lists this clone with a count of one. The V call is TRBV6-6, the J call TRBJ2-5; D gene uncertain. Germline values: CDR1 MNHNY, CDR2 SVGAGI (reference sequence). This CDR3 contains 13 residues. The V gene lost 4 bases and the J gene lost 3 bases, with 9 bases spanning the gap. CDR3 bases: TGTGCCAGCAGTTCCCACAGCGAAGAGACCCAGTACTTC. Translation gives CASSSHSEETQYF.

The CDR3 reads CASSYVPSVYNEQFF. The CDR3 bases are TGTGCCAGCAGTTACGTACCGAGCGTTTACAATGAGCAGTTCTTC. V is TRBV28 and J is TRBJ2-1; no reliable D call. The CDR3 is 15 amino acids. Trimming removed 4 bases at V and 4 bases at J, with 14 bases between. Germline assignment: CDR1 MDHEN and CDR2 SYDVKM.

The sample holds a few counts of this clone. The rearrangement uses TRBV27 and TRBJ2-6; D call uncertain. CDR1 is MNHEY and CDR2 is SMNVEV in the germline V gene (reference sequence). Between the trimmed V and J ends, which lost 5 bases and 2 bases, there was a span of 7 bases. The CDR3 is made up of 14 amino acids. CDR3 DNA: TGTGCCAGCAGTGCCCCGCCTGGGGCCAACGTCCTGACTTTC. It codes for CASSAPPGANVLTF.

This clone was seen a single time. The CDR3 DNA is TGTGCCAGCACCTTAGGGGCTAGCGGGGGCTACGAGCAGTACTTC. This sequence encodes CASTLGASGGYEQYF. The chain recombines TRBV6-1 with TRBJ2-7; TRBD2 agrees at 10 bases. CDR1 MNHNS and CDR2 SASEGT come from the germline V gene. This CDR3 spans 15 amino acids. V trimming: 7 bases; J trimming: 3 bases; junction bases outside the gene matches: 9.

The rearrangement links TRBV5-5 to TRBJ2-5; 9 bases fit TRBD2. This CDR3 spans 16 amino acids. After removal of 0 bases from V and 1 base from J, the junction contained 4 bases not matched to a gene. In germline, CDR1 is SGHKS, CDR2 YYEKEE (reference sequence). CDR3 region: CASSLGLAALQETQYF. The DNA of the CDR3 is TGTGCCAGCAGCTTGGGACTAGCGGCCCTCCAAGAGACCCAGTACTTC.

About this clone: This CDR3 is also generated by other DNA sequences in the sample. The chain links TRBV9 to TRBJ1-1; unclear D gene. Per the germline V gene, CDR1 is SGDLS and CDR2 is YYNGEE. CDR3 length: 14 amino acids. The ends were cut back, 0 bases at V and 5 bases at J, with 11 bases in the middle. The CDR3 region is CASSVDGVGTEAFF. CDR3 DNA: TGTGCCAGCAGCGTAGATGGGGTCGGAACTGAAGCTTTCTTT. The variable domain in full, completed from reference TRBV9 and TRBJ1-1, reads DSGVTQTPKHLITATGQRVTLRCSPRSGDLSVYWYQQSLDQGLQFLIQYYNGEERAKGNILERFSAQQFPDLHSELNLSSLELGDSALYFCASSVDGVGTEAFFGQGTRLTVV.

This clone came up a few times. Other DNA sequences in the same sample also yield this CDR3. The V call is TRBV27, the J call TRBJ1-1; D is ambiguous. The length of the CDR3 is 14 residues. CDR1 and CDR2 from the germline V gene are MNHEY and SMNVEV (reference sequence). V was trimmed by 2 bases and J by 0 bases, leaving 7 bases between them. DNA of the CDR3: TGTGCCAGCAGTTTAAGACCGTTGAACACTGAAGCTTTCTTT. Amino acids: CASSLRPLNTEAFF.

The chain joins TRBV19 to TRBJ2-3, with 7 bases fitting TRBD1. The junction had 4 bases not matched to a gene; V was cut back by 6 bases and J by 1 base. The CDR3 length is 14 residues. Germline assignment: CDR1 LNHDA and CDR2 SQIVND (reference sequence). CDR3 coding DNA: TGTGCCAGTAGCCGGACAGGAGGCACAGATACGCAGTATTTT. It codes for CASSRTGGTDTQYF.

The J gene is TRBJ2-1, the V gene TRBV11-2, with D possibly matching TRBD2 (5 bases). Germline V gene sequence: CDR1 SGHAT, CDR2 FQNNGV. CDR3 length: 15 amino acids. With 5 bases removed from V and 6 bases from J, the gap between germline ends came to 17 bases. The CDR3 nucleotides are TGTGCCAGCAGCCAACTCGTAGAGGGTCTCAATGAGCAGTTCTTC. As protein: CASSQLVEGLNEQFF. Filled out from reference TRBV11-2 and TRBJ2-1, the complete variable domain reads EAGVAQSPRYKIIEKRQSVAFWCNPISGHATLYWYQQILGQGPKLLIQFQNNGVVDDSQLPKDRFSAERLKGVDSTLKIQPAKLEDSAVYLCASSQLVEGLNEQFFGPGTRLTVL.

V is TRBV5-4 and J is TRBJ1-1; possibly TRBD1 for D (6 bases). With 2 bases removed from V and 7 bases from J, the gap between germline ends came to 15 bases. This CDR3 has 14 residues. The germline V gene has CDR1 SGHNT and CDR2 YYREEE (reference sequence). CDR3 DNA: TGTGCCAGCAGCTTCTACAGGGCTGGGGGTGAAGCTTTCTTT. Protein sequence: CASSFYRAGGEAFF.

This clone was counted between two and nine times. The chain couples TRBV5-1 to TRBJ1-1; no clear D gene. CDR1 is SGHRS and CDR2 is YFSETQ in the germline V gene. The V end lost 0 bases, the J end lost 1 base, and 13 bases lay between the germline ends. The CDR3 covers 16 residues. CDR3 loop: CASSLGLGSWNTEAFF. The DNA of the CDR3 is TGCGCCAGCAGCTTGGGTCTAGGAAGTTGGAACACTGAAGCTTTCTTT.

The CDR3: CASSLGDRGHHEQFF. The CDR3 coding sequence is TGTGCCAGCAGCTTAGGGGACAGGGGTCACCATGAGCAGTTCTTC. The rearrangement links TRBV7-9 to TRBJ2-1; TRBD1 agrees at 10 bases. After removal of 1 base from V and 8 bases from J, the junction contained 5 bases not matched to a gene. Per germline, CDR1 SEHNR and CDR2 FQNEAQ (reference sequence). The CDR3 loop spans 15 amino acids.

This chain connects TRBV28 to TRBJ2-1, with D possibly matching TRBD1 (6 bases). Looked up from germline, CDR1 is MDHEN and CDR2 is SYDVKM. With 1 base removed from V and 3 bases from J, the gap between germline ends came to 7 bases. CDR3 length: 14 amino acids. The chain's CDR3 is CASSLSDSYNEQFF. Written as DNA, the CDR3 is TGTGCCAGCAGTTTATCGGACAGCTACAATGAGCAGTTCTTC.

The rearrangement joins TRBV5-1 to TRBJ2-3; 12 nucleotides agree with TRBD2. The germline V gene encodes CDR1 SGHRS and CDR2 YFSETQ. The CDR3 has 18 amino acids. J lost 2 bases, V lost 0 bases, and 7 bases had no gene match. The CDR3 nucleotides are TGCGCCAGCAGCTTGGGCTCTCTAGCGGGAGGGGACACAGATACGCAGTATTTT. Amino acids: CASSLGSLAGGDTDTQYF.

The CDR3 sequence is CASSTTGGSYNEQFF. The CDR3 bases are TGTGCCAGCAGCACAACAGGGGGCTCCTACAATGAGCAGTTCTTC. This chain joins TRBV7-3 and TRBJ2-1; 8 positions match TRBD1. The V gene end was trimmed by 5 bases and the J gene end by 0 bases; junction bases not matched to a gene: 3. The germline gives CDR1 SGHTA, CDR2 FQGTGA. CDR3 length: 15 amino acids. The whole variable domain, remainder taken from reference TRBV7-3 and TRBJ2-1, is GAGVSQTPSNKVTEKGKYVELRCDPISGHTALYWYRQSLGQGPEFLIYFQGTGAADDSGLPNDRFFAVRPEGSVSTLKIQRTERGDSAVYLCASSTTGGSYNEQFFGPGTRLTVL.

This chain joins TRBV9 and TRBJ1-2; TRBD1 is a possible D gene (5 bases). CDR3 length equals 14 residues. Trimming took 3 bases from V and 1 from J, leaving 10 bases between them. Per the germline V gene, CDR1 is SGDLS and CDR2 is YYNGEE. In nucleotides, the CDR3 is TGTGCCAGCAGCGGACCGACAGTTAACTATGGCTACACCTTC. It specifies CASSGPTVNYGYTF.

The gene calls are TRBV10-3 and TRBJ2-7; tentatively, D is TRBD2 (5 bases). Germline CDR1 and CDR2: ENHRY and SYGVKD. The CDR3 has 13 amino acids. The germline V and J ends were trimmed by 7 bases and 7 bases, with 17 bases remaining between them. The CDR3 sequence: CAIKREPLGEQYF. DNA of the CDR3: TGTGCCATCAAGAGGGAACCCCTGGGGGAGCAGTACTTC.

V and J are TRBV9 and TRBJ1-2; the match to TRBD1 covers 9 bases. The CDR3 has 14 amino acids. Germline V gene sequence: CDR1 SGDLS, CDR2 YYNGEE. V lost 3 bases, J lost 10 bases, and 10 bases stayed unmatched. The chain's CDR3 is CASSGGTGRRDYTF. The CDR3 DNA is TGTGCCAGCAGCGGGGGGACAGGGAGGAGGGACTACACCTTC.

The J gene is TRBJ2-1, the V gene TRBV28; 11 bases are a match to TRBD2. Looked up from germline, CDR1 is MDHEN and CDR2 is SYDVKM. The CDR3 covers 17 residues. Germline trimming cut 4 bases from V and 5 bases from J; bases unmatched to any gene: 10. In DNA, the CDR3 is TGTGCCAGCAGTTCGGGACTAGCGGCCCAAAACCACAATGAGCAGTTCTTC. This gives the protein CASSSGLAAQNHNEQFF.

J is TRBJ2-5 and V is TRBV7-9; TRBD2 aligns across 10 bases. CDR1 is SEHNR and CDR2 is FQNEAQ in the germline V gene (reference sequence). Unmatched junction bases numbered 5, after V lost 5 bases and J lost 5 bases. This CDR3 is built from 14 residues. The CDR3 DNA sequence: TGTGCCAGCAGCCCGAGCGGGAGGGTTGAGACCCAGTACTTC. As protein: CASSPSGRVETQYF.

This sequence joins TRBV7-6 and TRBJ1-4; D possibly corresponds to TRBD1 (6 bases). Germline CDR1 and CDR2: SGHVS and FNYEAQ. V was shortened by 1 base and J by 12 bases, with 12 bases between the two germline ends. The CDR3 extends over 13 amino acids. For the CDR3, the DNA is TGTGCCAGCAGCTTAGGGCGAGGGGGGGAACTGTTTTTT. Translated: CASSLGRGGELFF.

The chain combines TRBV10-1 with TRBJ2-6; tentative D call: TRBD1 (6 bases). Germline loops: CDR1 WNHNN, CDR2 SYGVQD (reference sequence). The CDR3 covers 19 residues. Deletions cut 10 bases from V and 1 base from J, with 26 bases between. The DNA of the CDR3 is TGCGCCAACCCTCGAAGCCTCTGTACAAGGGGGTCTGGGGCCAACGTCCTGACTTTC. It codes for CANPRSLCTRGSGANVLTF.

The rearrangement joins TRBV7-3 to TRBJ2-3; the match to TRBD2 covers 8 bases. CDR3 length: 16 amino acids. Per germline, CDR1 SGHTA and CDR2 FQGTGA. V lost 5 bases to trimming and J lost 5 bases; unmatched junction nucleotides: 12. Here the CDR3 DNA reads TGTGCCAGCAGCCTCGGGGCTAGCGGGCCGCGAGATACGCAGTATTTT. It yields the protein CASSLGASGPRDTQYF.